The 18 T cell receptor beta chains reported below all come from one sample, sequenced in a study of blood T cell repertoires in COVID-19. Sequencing used immunoSEQ multiplex PCR; TCRdb keeps in-frame clones, though not all of them. This repertoire shows tens of thousands of clones, about 77% found once; its top ten account for 25% to 35%. Sequencing was done on a sample of peripheral blood. The receptors derive from a human donor in a cohort sampled during active COVID-19.

This clone was observed a single time. This sequence joins TRBV6-2 or TRBV6-3 and TRBJ2-1, with 9 bases aligning to TRBD1. J was trimmed by 9 bases and V by 0 bases; bases with no gene match: 9. Germline assignment: CDR1 MNHEY and CDR2 SVGEGT. The CDR3 consists of 16 residues. DNA for the CDR3: TGTGCCAGCAGTTACTCGGTAACAGGGGGCAGGGTTGAGCAGTTCTTC. This codes for CASSYSVTGGRVEQFF.

This chain links TRBV10-3 with TRBJ2-7; 8 bases are a match to TRBD1. This CDR3 contains 14 residues. Germline CDR1 ENHRY, CDR2 SYGVKD. After removal of 4 bases from V and 0 bases from J, the junction contained 2 bases not matched to a gene. The CDR3 spells CAISGTGSSYEQYF. For the CDR3, the DNA is TGTGCCATCAGTGGGACAGGGAGCTCCTACGAGCAGTACTTC.

This clone was counted between two and nine times. This sequence joins TRBV7-9 and TRBJ1-2; D possibly corresponds to TRBD1 (6 bases). Germline CDR1 reads SEHNR; CDR2 reads FQNEAQ (reference sequence). Between the trimmed V and J ends, which lost 8 bases and 5 bases, there was a span of 9 bases. This CDR3 is built from 11 residues. The CDR3 DNA is TGTGCCAGCGTAACAGGGTATGGCTACACCTTC. Translation gives CASVTGYGYTF.

The chain combines TRBV4-3 with TRBJ2-7, with D possibly being TRBD1 (5 bases). CDR1 is LGHNA and CDR2 is YSLEER in the germline V gene. V lost 0 bases and J 3 bases, leaving 15 bases between the germline ends. This CDR3 is built from 16 residues. The CDR3 DNA reads as TGCGCCAGCAGCCAAGATCCGGACCACAGGCTCTACGAGCAGTACTTC. Amino acid sequence: CASSQDPDHRLYEQYF.

The sample holds a few counts of this clone. The chain couples TRBV10-3 to TRBJ1-1, with 11 bases fitting TRBD1. The CDR3 runs 16 residues. Germline CDR1 ENHRY, CDR2 SYGVKD. The V and J ends lost 4 bases and 0 bases, in that order; junction bases with no gene match: 4. This CDR3 is CAISGGTGGMNTEAFF. CDR3 coding DNA: TGTGCCATCAGTGGCGGGACAGGGGGGATGAACACTGAAGCTTTCTTT.

The table lists this clone with many counts. The chain carries TRBV6-5 and TRBJ2-1, with 7 positions matching TRBD2. The CDR3 is made up of 14 amino acids. The J segment lost 8 bases and the V segment lost 0 bases, leaving 4 bases of the junction unmatched. Per the germline V gene, CDR1 is MNHEY and CDR2 is SVGAGI. CDR3 in DNA: TGTGCCAGCAGTTACTCGGTGGGAGGGGATGAGCAGTTCTTC. Protein sequence: CASSYSVGGDEQFF.

This clone was detected only once. The chain links TRBV4-1 to TRBJ2-3; 10 bases are shared with TRBD2. The CDR3 has 16 amino acids. Germline V gene lookup returns CDR1 MGHRA and CDR2 YSYEKL. With V trimmed by 3 bases and J by 3 bases, 6 bases remained unmatched. CDR3 nucleotide sequence: TGCGCCAGCAGCCAGGGGAATAGCGGGAGGACAGATACGCAGTATTTT. Translation gives CASSQGNSGRTDTQYF.

V is TRBV6-2 or TRBV6-3 and J is TRBJ2-3, with 11 bases that match TRBD2. The CDR3 is 20 amino acids. Germline values: CDR1 MNHEY, CDR2 SVGEGT. With 6 bases clipped from V and 0 bases from J, the junction kept 17 bases outside the gene matches. CDR3 sequence reads: CASSRQGTALAGGSTDTQYF. In nucleotides, the CDR3 is TGTGCCAGCAGCAGACAGGGGACGGCCCTAGCGGGGGGTAGCACAGATACGCAGTATTTT.

The chain has TRBV7-9 and TRBJ2-1, with D unresolved. This CDR3 region has 12 residues. Trimming shortened V by 5 bases and J by 9 bases, and 11 bases separated the two germline ends. Germline lookup yields CDR1 SEHNR and CDR2 FQNEAQ (reference sequence). CDR3 nucleotide sequence: TGTGCCAGCAGCCAAACTCCGGGTGAGCAGTTCTTC. Protein product: CASSQTPGEQFF.

The rearrangement links TRBV12-3 or TRBV12-4 to TRBJ1-2; possible D gene TRBD1, 5 bases. Trimming removed 6 bases from V and 4 bases from J, with 6 bases in between. This CDR3 region has 11 residues. CDR3 amino acids: CASSGGYGYTF. The CDR3 coding sequence is TGTGCCAGCAGCGGGGGCTATGGCTACACCTTC.

The chain has TRBV27 and TRBJ2-1; possibly TRBD1 for D (5 bases). This CDR3 comprises 14 residues. CDR1 is MNHEY and CDR2 is SMNVEV in the germline V gene (reference sequence). Trimming stripped 0 bases from V and 8 bases from J, with 11 bases between. The CDR3 is CASSLSPGSHEQFF. DNA for the CDR3: TGTGCCAGCAGTTTATCGCCAGGGTCCCATGAGCAGTTCTTC.

This chain connects TRBV6-6 to TRBJ1-6; D not resolved. This CDR3 has 14 residues. The V end was cut by 0 bases, the J end by 7 bases, with 7 bases between. Germline values: CDR1 MNHNY, CDR2 SVGAGI (reference sequence). The CDR3 loop is CASSYSEANSPLHF. CDR3 in DNA: TGTGCCAGCAGTTACTCGGAAGCGAATTCACCCCTCCACTTT.

The rearrangement links TRBV3-1 (or the pseudogene TRBV3-2) to TRBJ1-2; TRBD1 agrees at 7 bases. The CDR3 loop spans 14 amino acids. Germline V CDR1 and CDR2: LGHDT, YNNKEL (reference sequence). Unmatched junction bases numbered 4, after V lost 1 base and J lost 5 bases. The CDR3 nucleotides read TGTGCCAGCAGCCAAGGGGGGACAGTGTATGGCTACACCTTC. Its protein is CASSQGGTVYGYTF.

The table lists this clone with a count of one. This rearrangement joins TRBV7-6 to TRBJ2-3; no clear D. This CDR3 has 14 residues. The ends were cut back, 5 bases at V and 0 bases at J, with 9 bases in the middle. Germline assignment: CDR1 SGHVS and CDR2 FNYEAQ. The CDR3 reads CASSPYSSTDTQYF. The CDR3 DNA reads TGTGCCAGCAGCCCGTACTCTAGCACAGATACGCAGTATTTT.

This chain links TRBV29-1 with TRBJ2-3; 9 nucleotides align to TRBD1. The junction had 9 bases not matched to a gene; V was cut back by 4 bases and J by 4 bases. CDR1 SQVTM and CDR2 ANQGSEA come from the germline V gene. The CDR3 extends over 15 amino acids. In DNA, the CDR3 is TGCAGCGTTGCCTCCCCGGGACAGGGTTCAGATACGCAGTATTTT. Translation: CSVASPGQGSDTQYF.

The chain uses TRBV5-4 and TRBJ1-1, with D tentatively TRBD1 (6 bases). Germline V gene lookup returns CDR1 SGHNT and CDR2 YYREEE (reference sequence). The CDR3 runs to 16 residues. Trimming stripped 4 bases from V and 1 base from J, with 17 bases between. Here the CDR3 reads CASSHPGGRKNTEAFF. CDR3 in DNA: TGTGCCAGCAGCCACCCCGGGGGGCGGAAGAACACTGAAGCTTTCTTT.

This sequence joins TRBV6-5 and TRBJ1-1; weak D call: TRBD1 (5 bases). Trimming left V 7 bases short and J 1 base short, with 13 bases between. This CDR3 contains 14 residues. Germline V CDR1 and CDR2: MNHEY, SVGAGI. The CDR3 is CASIQGAANTEAFF. The CDR3 DNA sequence: TGTGCCAGCATTCAGGGCGCGGCGAACACTGAAGCTTTCTTT.

The genes are TRBV5-1 and TRBJ2-2; perhaps TRBD1 as D (5 bases). V was pared by 4 bases and J by 6 bases, with 16 bases between. CDR3 length equals 15 residues. Germline CDR1 is SGHRS and CDR2 is YFSETQ. DNA of the CDR3: TGCGCCAGCAGCGCAAACGCGCCAGGGCCCGGGGAGCTGTTTTTT. Encoded protein: CASSANAPGPGELFF.